The entry that follows covers one T cell receptor (beta chain) sequence. It has no known antigen specificity. Base qualities are not provided; no much larger clone lies one nucleotide away. The CDR3 regions of human TCRbeta chains were analyzed by immunosequencing. On the authors' methods: TCRs in the repertoires were matched against a reference library of SARS-CoV-2-specific TCRs that had been generated with the MIRA antigen-specificity platform. Breadth was defined as the fraction of unique TCRs that were SARS-CoV-2-associated, and depth was defined as the fraction of total T cells that were SARS-CoV-2-associated. Using the MIRA data, each spike-specific TCR was assigned both to the spike region to which the TCR was reactive and to a CD4 or CD8 class. Log10-transformed breadth and depth values were compared by one-way ANOVA with Sidak's multiple comparisons tests. This is the immuneACCESS table as TCRdb keeps it, with only in-frame sequences that have V and J called. A part of the clones is gone; compared with another copy, unresolved V genes explain less than half, and the rest is unexplained. The V and J calls and the clone size are those of that table, but D and trimming were determined from the DNA. The sample has about 130,000 clones on record, about 86% of them singletons. The top ten hold approximately 12% of the sample.

In the paper's terms, the time point label means: baseline before first vaccination. Samples from vaccinated people were obtained from the UK trials COV001 and COV002, which included a single-blind randomized controlled phase 2/3 trial of AZD1222 (ChAdOx1 nCoV-19) in healthy adults. Trial participant PBMC samples were collected at day 0 and day 28 after the second dose for TCRbeta chain sequencing. The data are from a study of T cell responses to AZD1222 COVID-19 vaccine (TCRdb year 2021). Some background on the complete study: AZD1222 recipients with second doses at about 4 weeks or about 12 weeks were pooled, because spike-specific TCR depth and breadth did not differ between schedules. A total of under 250 trial participants underwent TCR sequencing, of whom nearly 210 had received two doses of AZD1222 and roughly 26 had received two doses of the MenACWY control vaccine. Trial participants were enrolled into age subgroups of 18-55, 56-69 and 70-plus years, which contained 148, 28 and 57 TCR-sequenced participants, respectively. The research as a whole found: Epitopes outside the regions mutated in the B.1.351 and B.1.1.7 variants were reportedly recognized by nearly half of the unique spike-specific TCRs. Because no day 14 peak-response samples were available, repertoires were characterized only after the peak T cell response. In the small 56-69-year group, the increase in depth fell short of significance, most likely because of low power. After two AZD1222 doses, both the breadth and the depth of spike-specific TCRs were significantly higher than at day 0 and than in MenACWY recipients. The whole spike protein was spanned by vaccine-associated CD4 TCRs, and dominant responses were seen in regions 160-218 and 743-854. Only a handful of AZD1222 recipients were SARS-CoV-2 seropositive at baseline, limiting conclusions about previously exposed vaccinees. Participants were mostly white British and included more females than males, and it was suggested by the authors that clonal diversity may have been underestimated.

CDR3 length: 15 amino acids, cysteine to phenylalanine. The sequence is cut down to CDR3 DNA, 45 bases in frame from base 1. The V and J ends are trimmed by 0 bases and 0 bases, leaving 8 bases between them. For CDR1 and CDR2, the germline V gene (reference sequence) lists PRHDT and FYEKMQ. The sequence is built from TRBV13 and TRBJ1-1; the D gene identity is not certain. The sequence was obtained from an adult in good health. This specimen was peripheral blood, taken on day 0 of AZD1222 vaccination. The nucleotide sequence is given as TGTGCCAGCAGCTTAGGCCTTGGGGTGAACACTGAAGCTTTCTTT. Its product reads: CASSLGLGVNTEAFF.